This TCR beta chain was recorded in a study of post-analysis software for immune sequencing data. Study-wide findings and caveats: Higher frequency in patients than in controls was seen for roughly five TRBV segments, with TRBV5-6, TRBV5-1 and TRBV20-1 among them.

Trimming cost V 4 bases and J 6 bases, with 10 bases left between them. Germline CDR1 SGHKS, CDR2 YYEKEE (reference sequence). This CDR3 spans 13 amino acids. Tagging with unique molecular identifiers was a feature of the TCR beta cDNA libraries. When about 0.95 to 10 million T cells were used, they gave about 540,000 cDNA molecules. TCRdb called the PCR reads again in MiXCR, with one record for every CDR3 protein. This sample has roughly 870,000 distinct CDR3 sequences, with approximately 53% found just once. This clonotype was observed once. The target antigen is unknown. This receptor was identified in a girl aged 10 to 17 with multiple sclerosis. The V gene is TRBV5-5, the J gene TRBJ2-2, with D tentatively TRBD1 (5 bases). Source material: blood. CDR3 region: CASSPRESGELFF. In DNA form, the CDR3 reads TGTGCCAGCAGCCCCAGGGAATCCGGGGAGCTGTTTTTT. The variable domain in full, completed from reference TRBV5-5 and TRBJ2-2, reads DAGVTQSPTHLIKTRGQQVTLRCSPISGHKSVSWYQQVLGQGPQFIFQYYEKEERGRGNFPDRFSARQFPNYSSELNVNALLLGDSALYLCASSPRESGELFFGEGSRLTVL.